This T cell receptor beta chain was identified during a study of cytomegalovirus exposure and HLA in healthy donors. The CDR3 is made up of 15 amino acids. The V segment lost 3 bases and the J segment 2 bases; nucleotides outside the gene matches: 6. The germline gives CDR1 LNHDA, CDR2 SQIVND (reference sequence). The PCR ran on 60 Vbeta and 13 Jbeta primers. Assay used: immunoSEQ multiplex PCR; TCRdb lists only in-frame clones, some missing. Of 100,000 or so clones in the sample, 65% are singletons; the top ten hold less than 4.5%. The TCR sequence derives from a man younger than 40 in good health and CMV-seropositive. Sequencing input: PBMCs. This chain connects TRBV19 to TRBJ2-5, with TRBD1 matching over 7 bases. CDR3 loop: CASSIKTGPQETQYF. CDR3 nucleotide sequence: TGTGCCAGTAGTATTAAGACAGGGCCACAAGAGACCCAGTACTTC.